This T cell receptor (beta chain) was obtained from a study of blood T cell repertoires in COVID-19. The wider study: The study drew acute and convalescent COVID-19 samples from the United States, Italy and Spain. Nucleic acid was either cDNA or gDNA, and it came from T cells, B-cell-depleted T cells, or PBMCs.

Methods used by the authors: Nucleated cell counts were estimated from reference gene primer amplification. Data came from immunoSEQ multiplex PCR; TCRdb stores just in-frame clones and leaves some out. V, J and clone size are those of that table, while D and trimming were read from the DNA. The repertoire holds about 100,000 clones, approximately 84% seen once, with under 30% in the top ten. Germline lookup yields CDR1 SGHRS and CDR2 YFSETQ. Trimming removed 4 bases from V and 7 bases from J; junction bases left unmatched: 14. The length of the CDR3 is 16 residues. This TCR was recovered from a man between 60 and 75 years old with acute or convalescent COVID-19. Material: peripheral blood. The V and J genes are TRBV5-1 and TRBJ2-1; 7 bases fit TRBD1. CDR3 sequence reads: CASSAPTGSAANEQFF. The CDR3 DNA reads as TGCGCCAGCAGCGCGCCGACAGGGTCGGCGGCAAATGAGCAGTTCTTC.